The clone carrying this TCR beta chain was seen at least ten times. Its antigen is still unknown. CDR1 is LNHNV, CDR2 YYDKDF, per germline (reference sequence). The CDR3 runs to 16 residues. V lost 3 bases to trimming and J lost 0 bases; unmatched junction nucleotides: 2. Using its own MiXCR run on the 5' RACE reads, TCRdb lists one record per CDR3 protein. The table shows roughly 15,000 distinct CDR3 sequences, with about 7% occurring only once. The source of the sample is a study of spatial heterogeneity in lung cancer. The study's findings and limits: It was found that expanded intratumoral alpha and beta TCR counts tracked tumor mutation counts.

The time point: sample taken at primary tumor resection. This TCR came from a male donor with early-stage non-small cell lung cancer. Specimen: lung tumor tissue, collected at surgery. The chain uses TRBV15 and TRBJ2-3, with TRBD2 matching 11 bases. CDR3 nucleotides: TGTGCCACCAGCAGGGGACTAGCGGTCAGCACAGATACGCAGTATTTT. Residues: CATSRGLAVSTDTQYF.